This T cell receptor (beta chain) was found in a study of Graves' ophthalmopathy and Graves' hyperthyroidism. Findings of the study overall: A model built from 13 signatures distinguished ophthalmopathy from stable hyperthyroidism with 85% to 90% sensitivity and less than 83% specificity. The study's model predicted ophthalmopathy progression at about 68% sensitivity and about 72% specificity.

The CDR3 is 15 amino acids. Germline CDR1 reads SGHTA; CDR2 reads FQGNSA. V shed 5 bases and J shed 3 bases, with 17 bases lying between them. Amplification targeted the TCR beta CDR3 regions, with RNA transcripts as the source material. Second-round multiplex PCR followed a first-round RT-PCR using HTBI primers. TCRdb passed the multiplex PCR reads through MiXCR, listing each CDR3 protein once. In the table there are 400,000 to 450,000 distinct CDR3 sequences, around a fifth of which are singletons. Other autoimmune diseases, uncontrolled infections, pregnancy or lactation excluded patients from enrollment. Out of about 10 ml of fresh peripheral blood, PBMCs were obtained. This clonotype occurred many times. The target antigen is unknown.

Sequenced input: peripheral blood. The receptor was derived from a woman aged 18 to 35 with stable Graves' hyperthyroidism. The V gene is TRBV7-2, the J gene TRBJ2-7, with D perhaps TRBD1 or TRBD2 (5 bases each). CDR3: CASSPFPGPNYEQYF. CDR3 bases: TGTGCCAGCAGCCCGTTCCCGGGACCTAACTACGAGCAGTACTTC.